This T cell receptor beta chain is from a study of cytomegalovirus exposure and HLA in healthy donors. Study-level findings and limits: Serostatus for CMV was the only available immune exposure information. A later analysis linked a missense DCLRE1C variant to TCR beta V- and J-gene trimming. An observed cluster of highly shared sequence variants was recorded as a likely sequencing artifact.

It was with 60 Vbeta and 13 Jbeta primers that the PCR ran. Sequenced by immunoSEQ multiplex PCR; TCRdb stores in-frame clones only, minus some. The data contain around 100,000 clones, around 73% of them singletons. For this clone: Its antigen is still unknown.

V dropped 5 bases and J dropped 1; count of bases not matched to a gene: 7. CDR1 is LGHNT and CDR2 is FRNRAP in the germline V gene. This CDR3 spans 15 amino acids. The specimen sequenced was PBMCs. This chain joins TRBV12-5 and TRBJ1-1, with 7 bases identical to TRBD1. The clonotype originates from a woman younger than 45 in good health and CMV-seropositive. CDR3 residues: CASGPGGTANTEAFF. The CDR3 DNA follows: TGTGCTAGTGGTCCGGGGGGGACAGCGAACACTGAAGCTTTCTTT.